This T cell receptor (beta chain) was sequenced for a study of shared clonotypes between healthy human individuals. The table came from immunoSEQ multiplex PCR; TCRdb's copy has only in-frame clones and leaves some out. This sample has some 2,500,000 clones; approximately 93% occur once, and the top ten carry about 0.34%. Sequenced sample: naive CD4+ T cells from PBMCs. Documented subset: CD45RA+ positively selected. The receptor was derived from a man in his late teens or twenties in good health. Some clones in this sample may be carry-over from other donors' samples.

DNA of the CDR3: TGTGCCAGCACTCGGCGGGAGAGCCCTAGCACAGATACGCAGTATTTT. Translated: CASTRRESPSTDTQYF. The V gene is TRBV11-2, the J gene TRBJ2-3, with 7 bases matching TRBD2. The germline CDR1 and CDR2 sequences are SGHAT and FQNNGV. With 7 bases clipped from V and 0 bases from J, the junction kept 10 bases outside the gene matches. The CDR3 sequence is 16 residues long.